One and the same sample provided the 26 T cell receptor beta chains below, sequenced in a study of control samples from healthy donors and cancer patients. Some clones are missing from TCRdb's copy, which holds only in-frame ones; the method was immunoSEQ multiplex PCR. This table holds under 150,000 clones, approximately 90% found once. Sequencing input: blood. The receptors derive from a middle-aged man in good health.

The rearrangement joins TRBV11-3 to TRBJ2-7, with D possibly TRBD1 on 5 matching bases. Germline assignment: CDR1 SGHNT and CDR2 YENEEA. The CDR3 extends over 13 amino acids. The V end lost 8 bases, the J end lost 3 bases, and 14 bases lay between the germline ends. As DNA, the CDR3 is TGTGCCAGCGCCGCAGGGTATGGCTACGAGCAGTACTTC. This codes for CASAAGYGYEQYF. The whole variable domain, remainder taken from reference TRBV11-3 and TRBJ2-7, is EAGVVQSPRYKIIEKKQPVAFWCNPISGHNTLYWYLQNLGQGPELLIRYENEEAVDDSQLPKDRFSAERLKGVDSTLKIQPAELGDSAVYLCASAAGYGYEQYFGPGTRLTVT.

V usage is TRBV6-5 and J usage is TRBJ1-6; D gene unclear. V was clipped by 8 bases and J by 7 bases, with 12 bases between them. This CDR3 has 13 amino acids. In germline, CDR1 is MNHEY, CDR2 SVGAGI. CDR3 coding DNA: TGTGCCAGCCTACAAGGTCCGAATTCACCCCTCCACTTT. Its translation is CASLQGPNSPLHF.

DNA for the CDR3: TGTGCCAGCAGCTTTTTGAACAATGAGCAGTTCTTC. Amino acids: CASSFLNNEQFF. The chain recombines TRBV7-3 with TRBJ2-1; no definite D call. Germline CDR1 reads SGHTA; CDR2 reads FQGTGA. The CDR3 sequence is 12 residues long. V was cut by 3 bases and J by 5 bases, with 5 bases left in between.

In DNA form, the CDR3 reads TGTGCCACCAGTGGAGGACTGGGTCCCTCTGGAAACACCATATATTTT. It codes for CATSGGLGPSGNTIYF. J is TRBJ1-3 and V is TRBV24-1; no firm D call. Trimming stripped 5 bases from V and 0 bases from J, with 13 bases between. CDR3 size: 16 residues. Germline V CDR1 and CDR2: KGHDR, SFDVKD.

The genes are TRBV7-3 and TRBJ2-1; TRBD2 is a possible D gene (6 bases). Germline loops: CDR1 SGHTA, CDR2 FQGTGA. V gave up 4 bases and J gave up 4 bases, with 11 bases separating them. The length of the CDR3 is 14 residues. The CDR3: CASSSGSAYNEQFF. In DNA, the CDR3 is TGTGCCAGCAGCTCCGGGAGCGCGTACAATGAGCAGTTCTTC. The whole variable domain, remainder taken from reference TRBV7-3 and TRBJ2-1, is GAGVSQTPSNKVTEKGKYVELRCDPISGHTALYWYRQSLGQGPEFLIYFQGTGAADDSGLPNDRFFAVRPEGSVSTLKIQRTERGDSAVYLCASSSGSAYNEQFFGPGTRLTVL.

This sequence joins TRBV19 and TRBJ1-2; 9 bases agree with TRBD1. Unmatched junction bases numbered 7, after V lost 6 bases and J lost 5 bases. The CDR3 consists of 14 residues. CDR1 and CDR2 (germline): LNHDA, SQIVND (reference sequence). CDR3 nucleotide sequence: TGTGCCAGTAGGATGACAGGGGGTGAATATGGCTACACCTTC. Translation gives CASRMTGGEYGYTF.

This chain joins TRBV11-3 and TRBJ1-2, with TRBD1 matching 9 bases. The length of the CDR3 is 16 residues. In germline, CDR1 is SGHNT, CDR2 YENEEA. Germline trimming cut 4 bases from V and 1 base from J; bases unmatched to any gene: 7. As DNA, the CDR3 is TGTGCCAGCAGCTCGCGGACAGGGGCGTTTAACTATGGCTACACCTTC. It is translated as CASSSRTGAFNYGYTF.

This clone appeared once. This chain uses TRBV27 with TRBJ1-1; a weak D match, TRBD1 (5 bases). Germline V gene data show CDR1 as MNHEY and CDR2 as SMNVEV (reference sequence). Trimming took off 5 bases at V and 7 bases at J, with 8 bases between the two ends. The CDR3 runs to 11 residues. The CDR3 region is CASSEGFEAFF. In DNA, the CDR3 is TGTGCCAGCAGTGAGGGGTTTGAAGCTTTCTTT.

The V call is TRBV7-9, the J call TRBJ1-2; D unclear. Germline V gives CDR1 SEHNR, CDR2 FQNEAQ (reference sequence). The ends were cut back, 5 bases at V and 7 bases at J, with 11 bases in the middle. CDR3 length: 12 residues. The CDR3 loop reads CASSIESGGYTF. The CDR3 DNA follows: TGTGCCAGCAGCATTGAGAGCGGTGGCTACACCTTC.

This rearrangement joins TRBV6-6 to TRBJ1-5; possible D gene TRBD1, 5 bases. The CDR3 runs to 16 residues. From germline, CDR1 is MNHNY and CDR2 SVGAGI (reference sequence). V was clipped by 0 bases and J by 6 bases, with 15 bases between them. CDR3 nucleotide sequence: TGTGCCAGCAGTTACTCGATGGGGCAGGGAGGTCAGCCCCAGCATTTT. Residues: CASSYSMGQGGQPQHF.

This rearrangement joins TRBV6-5 to TRBJ2-3; maybe TRBD1 (6 bases). CDR3 size: 14 residues. Germline assignment: CDR1 MNHEY and CDR2 SVGAGI. V was cut by 8 bases and J by 6 bases, with 18 bases left in between. DNA of the CDR3: TGTGCCAGCGCGAGGGGGAACCAGCCCGATACGCAGTATTTT. Protein sequence: CASARGNQPDTQYF.

About this clone: In the same sample, other DNA sequences code for this CDR3. The chain links TRBV2 to TRBJ2-7; weak D call: TRBD2 (5 bases). The CDR3 contains 14 residues. Trimming cost V 6 bases and J 7 bases, with 19 bases left between them. The germline V gene has CDR1 SNHLY and CDR2 FYNNEI. In DNA form, the CDR3 reads TGTGCCAGCAGCCTCACGGATCTTTCGGGAGAGCAGTACTTC. Amino acid sequence: CASSLTDLSGEQYF.

J is TRBJ2-3 and V is TRBV15; a possible D gene is TRBD1 (6 bases). This CDR3 has 15 residues. Trimming took off 0 bases at V and 3 bases at J, with 10 bases between the two ends. The germline CDR1 and CDR2 sequences are LNHNV and YYDKDF (reference sequence). CDR3 nucleotides: TGTGCCACCAGCAGAGAGCAGGACAGAACAGATACGCAGTATTTT. Its protein product is CATSREQDRTDTQYF.

The chain links TRBV18 to TRBJ1-6; the match to TRBD1 covers 9 bases. With V trimmed by 6 bases and J by 8 bases, 5 bases remained unmatched. CDR1 and CDR2 from the germline V gene are KGHSH and LQKENI. The CDR3 consists of 14 residues. For the CDR3, the DNA is TGTGCCAGCTCCCGGGACAGGGAGCATTCACCCCTCCACTTT. Protein: CASSRDREHSPLHF.

In the case of this clone: A junction end diverges from the germline sequence, so it may reflect a read error. This CDR3 is CASSPRGGGLYGQYF. The CDR3 DNA reads as TGTGCCAGCAGCCCCAGGGGAGGGGGCCTCTACGGGCAGTACTTC. The J gene is TRBJ2-7, the V gene TRBV11-2; D possibly uses TRBD1 or TRBD2 (7 bases each). This CDR3 contains 15 residues. Germline CDR1 and CDR2: SGHAT and FQNNGV.

This chain joins TRBV4-1 and TRBJ1-6, with D maybe TRBD1 (6 bases). The CDR3 totals 16 residues. Trimming shortened V by 3 bases and J by 2 bases, and 11 bases separated the two germline ends. Germline assignment: CDR1 MGHRA and CDR2 YSYEKL. The CDR3 DNA sequence: TGCGCCAGCAGCCAGACGGACAGTGCCTATAATTCACCCCTCCACTTT. Translation: CASSQTDSAYNSPLHF.

In nucleotides, the CDR3 is TGTGCCAGTAGTCCCCGACCTGGAAACACCATATATTTT. Translated: CASSPRPGNTIYF. V gene TRBV19 combines with J gene TRBJ1-3; no definite D call. V was cut by 5 bases and J by 2 bases, with 7 bases left in between. The CDR3 runs to 13 residues. Germline lookup yields CDR1 LNHDA and CDR2 SQIVND (reference sequence).

The CDR3 DNA follows: TGTGCCAGTAGATTTTCCGGGACAGTGGGCACAGATACGCAGTATTTT. It encodes CASRFSGTVGTDTQYF. The rearrangement links TRBV19 to TRBJ2-3; 7 bases line up with TRBD1. The CDR3 length is 16 residues. J lost 1 base, V lost 6 bases, and 10 bases had no gene match. Germline V lookup: CDR1 LNHDA, CDR2 SQIVND (reference sequence).

V gene TRBV6-5 combines with J gene TRBJ1-5; 8 positions agree with TRBD1. The trim removed 2 bases at V and 9 bases at J, leaving 9 bases unmatched. CDR1 is MNHEY, CDR2 SVGAGI, per germline. This CDR3 has 15 amino acids. The CDR3: CASSYEAGGGRPQHF. The CDR3, as DNA: TGTGCCAGCAGTTACGAGGCAGGGGGCGGGCGGCCCCAGCATTTT.

For the CDR3, the DNA is TGTGCCAGCAGTGGGGCAGATAATGAGCAGTTCTTC. Encoded protein: CASSGADNEQFF. This chain joins TRBV12-3 or TRBV12-4 and TRBJ2-1, with D perhaps matching TRBD1 (5 bases). The CDR3 spans 12 residues. V lost 5 bases and J 7 bases, leaving 9 bases between the germline ends.

The chain recombines TRBV5-1 with TRBJ2-7; D unresolved. The CDR3 consists of 13 residues. Deletions cut 5 bases from V and 1 base from J, with 10 bases between. The germline V gene has CDR1 SGHRS and CDR2 YFSETQ. The CDR3 loop reads CASSQGGSYEQYF. The CDR3 nucleotides read TGCGCCAGCAGTCAAGGCGGATCCTACGAGCAGTACTTC. The full variable domain, in which reference TRBV5-1 and TRBJ2-7 provide the parts outside the CDR3, is KAGVTQTPRYLIKTRGQQVTLSCSPISGHRSVSWYQQTPGQGLQFLFEYFSETQRNKGNFPGRFSGRQFSNSRSEMNVSTLELGDSALYLCASSQGGSYEQYFGPGTRLTVT.

This rearrangement joins TRBV5-1 to TRBJ1-1; possibly TRBD1 for D (6 bases). The length of the CDR3 is 15 residues. CDR1 is SGHRS, CDR2 YFSETQ, per germline. V dropped 2 bases and J dropped 1 base, with 12 bases sitting between them. The CDR3 reads CASSFSGVENTEAFF. CDR3 nucleotide sequence: TGCGCCAGCAGCTTTTCAGGGGTGGAGAACACTGAAGCTTTCTTT.

The rearrangement links TRBV11-3 to TRBJ2-1, with 9 bases identical to TRBD1. With V trimmed by 2 bases and J by 6 bases, 5 bases remained unmatched. CDR1 is SGHNT and CDR2 is YENEEA in the germline V gene. This CDR3 contains 15 residues. The CDR3 DNA reads TGTGCCAGCAGCTTAACAGGGGGCGCGGGCAATGAGCAGTTCTTC. Protein product: CASSLTGGAGNEQFF. The complete variable domain, with remaining parts taken from reference TRBV11-3 and TRBJ2-1, reads EAGVVQSPRYKIIEKKQPVAFWCNPISGHNTLYWYLQNLGQGPELLIRYENEEAVDDSQLPKDRFSAERLKGVDSTLKIQPAELGDSAVYLCASSLTGGAGNEQFFGPGTRLTVL.

This chain connects TRBV6-5 to TRBJ1-3; no definite D call. In germline, CDR1 is MNHEY, CDR2 SVGAGI. With 7 bases removed from V and 3 bases from J, the gap between germline ends came to 13 bases. This CDR3 is built from 14 residues. The CDR3 spells CASTTSLIGNTIYF. CDR3 DNA sequence: TGTGCCAGCACCACAAGCCTTATTGGAAACACCATATATTTT.

V usage is TRBV30 and J usage is TRBJ1-2, with D possibly being TRBD1 (6 bases). Germline values: CDR1 GTSNPN, CDR2 SVGIG (reference sequence). The CDR3 has 14 amino acids. Deletions cut 4 bases from V and 7 bases from J, with 19 bases between. For the CDR3, the DNA is TGTGCCTGGACCCGTGGGTGGGGGGCCGGTGGCTACACCTTC. It specifies CAWTRGWGAGGYTF. Full variable domain (rest looked up from reference TRBV30 and TRBJ1-2): SQTIHQWPATLVQPVGSPLSLECTVEGTSNPNLYWYRQAAGRGLQLLFYSVGIGQISSEVPQNLSASRPQDRQFILSSKKLLLSDSGFYLCAWTRGWGAGGYTFGSGTRLTVV.

The J gene is TRBJ2-1, the V gene TRBV19, with 10 bases fitting TRBD1. This CDR3 has 17 amino acids. J lost 2 bases, V lost 5 bases, and 9 bases had no gene match. Germline V gene lookup returns CDR1 LNHDA and CDR2 SQIVND (reference sequence). The CDR3 loop reads CASSHRQGAYAYNEQFF. The CDR3 nucleotides read TGTGCCAGTAGTCACAGACAGGGGGCTTACGCCTACAATGAGCAGTTCTTC.